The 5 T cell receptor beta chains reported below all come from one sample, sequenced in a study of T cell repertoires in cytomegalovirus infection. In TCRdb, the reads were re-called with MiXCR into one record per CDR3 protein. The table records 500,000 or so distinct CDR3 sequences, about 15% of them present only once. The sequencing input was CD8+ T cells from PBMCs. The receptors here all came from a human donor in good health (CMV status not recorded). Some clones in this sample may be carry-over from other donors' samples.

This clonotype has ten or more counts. CDR3 in DNA: TGTGCCAGCAGTTTATCGGCGGACAGAAGCACAGATACGCAGTATTTT. This sequence encodes CASSLSADRSTDTQYF. The rearrangement uses TRBV12-3 or TRBV12-4 and TRBJ2-3, with D perhaps TRBD1 (6 bases). V lost 2 bases to trimming and J lost 0 bases, with 12 bases between them. The CDR3 runs 16 residues.

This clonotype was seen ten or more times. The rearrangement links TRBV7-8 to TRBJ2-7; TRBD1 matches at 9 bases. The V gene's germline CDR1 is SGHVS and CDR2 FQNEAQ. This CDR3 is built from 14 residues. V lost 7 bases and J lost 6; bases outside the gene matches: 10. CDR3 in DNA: TGTGCCAGCATCCCCAACAGGGGGCGACGCGAGCAGTACTTC. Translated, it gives CASIPNRGRREQYF.

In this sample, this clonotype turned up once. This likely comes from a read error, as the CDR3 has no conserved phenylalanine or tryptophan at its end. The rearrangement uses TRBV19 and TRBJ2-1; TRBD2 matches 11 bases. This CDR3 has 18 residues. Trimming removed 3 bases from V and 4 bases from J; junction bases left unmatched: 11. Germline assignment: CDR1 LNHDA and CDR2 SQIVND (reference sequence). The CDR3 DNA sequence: TGTGCCAGTAGTATCTTACTAGCGGGGGAGGGGAAATACAATGAGCAGTTCTTA. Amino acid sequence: CASSILLAGEGKYNEQFL.

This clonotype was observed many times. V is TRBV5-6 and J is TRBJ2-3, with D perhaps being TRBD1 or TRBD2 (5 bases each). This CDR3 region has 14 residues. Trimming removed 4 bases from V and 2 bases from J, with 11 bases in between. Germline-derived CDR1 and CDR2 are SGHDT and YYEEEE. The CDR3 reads CASSHVGDTDTQYF. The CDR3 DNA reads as TGTGCCAGCAGCCACGTGGGGGACACAGATACGCAGTATTTT.

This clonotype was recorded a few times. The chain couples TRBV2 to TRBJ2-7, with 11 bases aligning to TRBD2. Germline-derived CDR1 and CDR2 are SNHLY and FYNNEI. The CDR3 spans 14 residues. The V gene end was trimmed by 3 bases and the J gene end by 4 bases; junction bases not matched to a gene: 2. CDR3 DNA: TGTGCCAGCAGTGACGTAGCGGGAGGGTACGAGCAGTACTTC. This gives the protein CASSDVAGGYEQYF.